This TCR beta chain comes out of a study of T-cell memory formation after mild COVID-19. Overall study context: TCR clusters were mostly donor specific. Broader study findings: Contracting clones, day 15 to 85, had balanced CD4/CD8, and later expanders favored CD4+. Researchers report contracting CD4+ clones mostly in CM and EM, with CD8+ clones in EMRA.

Remarks on this clonotype: Its antigen remains unknown.

5'RACE with constant-segment primers yielded barcoded, UMI-tagged TCR alpha and TCR beta cDNA libraries. MiXCR, applied by TCRdb to the 5' RACE reads, yields one record per CDR3 protein. The sample carries approximately 300,000 distinct CDR3 sequences, roughly 19% recorded once. Germline V gene data show CDR1 as SGHTA and CDR2 as FQGNSA. The CDR3 contains 14 residues. Trimming took 5 bases from V and 2 from J; bases not matched to a gene: 5. Sequenced sample: PBMCs or a T cell subset sorted from them (not recorded which). The sequence was collected from a man between 18 and 29 years old who had mild COVID-19 (a few samples of this study predate the infection). Cell type and time point are not known. The chain recombines TRBV7-2 with TRBJ1-1, with 7 positions matching TRBD1. The CDR3 protein is CASSETGFNTEAFF. The CDR3 bases are TGTGCCAGCAGCGAGACAGGGTTCAACACTGAAGCTTTCTTT.